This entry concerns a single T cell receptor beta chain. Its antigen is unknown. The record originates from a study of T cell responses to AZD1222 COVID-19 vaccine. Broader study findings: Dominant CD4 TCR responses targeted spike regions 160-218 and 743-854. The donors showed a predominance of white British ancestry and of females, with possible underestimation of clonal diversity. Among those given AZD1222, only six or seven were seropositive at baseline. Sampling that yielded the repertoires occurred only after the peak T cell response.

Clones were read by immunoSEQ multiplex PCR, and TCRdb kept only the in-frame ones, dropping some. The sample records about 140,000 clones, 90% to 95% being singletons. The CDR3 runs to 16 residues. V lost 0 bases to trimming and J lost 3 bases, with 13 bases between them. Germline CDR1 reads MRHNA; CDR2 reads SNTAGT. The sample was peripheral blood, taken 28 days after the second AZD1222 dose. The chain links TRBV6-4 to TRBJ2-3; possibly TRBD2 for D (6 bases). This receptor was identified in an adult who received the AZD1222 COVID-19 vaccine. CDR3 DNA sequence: TGTGCCAGCAGTGACTCGGAGGGGAGTGGGACAGATACGCAGTATTTT. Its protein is CASSDSEGSGTDTQYF.